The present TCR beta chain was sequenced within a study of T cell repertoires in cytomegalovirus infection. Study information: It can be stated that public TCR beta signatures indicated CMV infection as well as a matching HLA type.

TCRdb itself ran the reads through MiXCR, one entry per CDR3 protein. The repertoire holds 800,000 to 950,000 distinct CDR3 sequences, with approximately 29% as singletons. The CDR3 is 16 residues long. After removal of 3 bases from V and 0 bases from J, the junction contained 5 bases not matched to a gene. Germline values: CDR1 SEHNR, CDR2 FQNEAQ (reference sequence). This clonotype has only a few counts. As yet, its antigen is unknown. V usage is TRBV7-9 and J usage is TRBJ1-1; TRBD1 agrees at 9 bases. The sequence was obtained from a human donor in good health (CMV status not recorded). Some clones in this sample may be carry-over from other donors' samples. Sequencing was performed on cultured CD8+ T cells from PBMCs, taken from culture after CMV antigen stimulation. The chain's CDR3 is CASSFPGQGMNTEAFF. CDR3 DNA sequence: TGTGCCAGCAGCTTTCCGGGACAGGGTATGAACACTGAAGCTTTCTTT.